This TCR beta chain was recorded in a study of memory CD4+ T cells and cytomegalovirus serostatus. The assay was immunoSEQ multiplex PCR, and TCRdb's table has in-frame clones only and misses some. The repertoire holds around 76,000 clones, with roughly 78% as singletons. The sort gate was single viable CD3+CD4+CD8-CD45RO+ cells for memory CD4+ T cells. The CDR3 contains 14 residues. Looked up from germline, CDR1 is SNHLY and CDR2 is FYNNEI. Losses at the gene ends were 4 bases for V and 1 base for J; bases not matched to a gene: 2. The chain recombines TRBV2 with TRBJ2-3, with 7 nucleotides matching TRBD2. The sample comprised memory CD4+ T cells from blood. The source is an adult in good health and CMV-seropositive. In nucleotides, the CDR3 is TGTGCCAGCAGTGTGGGGAGGGGCACAGATACGCAGTATTTT. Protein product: CASSVGRGTDTQYF.